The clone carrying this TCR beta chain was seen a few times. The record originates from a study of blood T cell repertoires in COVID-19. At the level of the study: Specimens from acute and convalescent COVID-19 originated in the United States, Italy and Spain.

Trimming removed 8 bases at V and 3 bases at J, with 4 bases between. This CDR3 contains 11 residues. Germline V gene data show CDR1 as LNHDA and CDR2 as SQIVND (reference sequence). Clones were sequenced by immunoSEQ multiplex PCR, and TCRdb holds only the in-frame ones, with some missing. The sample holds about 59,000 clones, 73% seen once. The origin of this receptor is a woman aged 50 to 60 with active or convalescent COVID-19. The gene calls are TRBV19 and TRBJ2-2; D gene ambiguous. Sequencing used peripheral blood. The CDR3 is CASYYTGELFF. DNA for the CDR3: TGTGCCAGTTACTACACCGGGGAGCTGTTTTTT.